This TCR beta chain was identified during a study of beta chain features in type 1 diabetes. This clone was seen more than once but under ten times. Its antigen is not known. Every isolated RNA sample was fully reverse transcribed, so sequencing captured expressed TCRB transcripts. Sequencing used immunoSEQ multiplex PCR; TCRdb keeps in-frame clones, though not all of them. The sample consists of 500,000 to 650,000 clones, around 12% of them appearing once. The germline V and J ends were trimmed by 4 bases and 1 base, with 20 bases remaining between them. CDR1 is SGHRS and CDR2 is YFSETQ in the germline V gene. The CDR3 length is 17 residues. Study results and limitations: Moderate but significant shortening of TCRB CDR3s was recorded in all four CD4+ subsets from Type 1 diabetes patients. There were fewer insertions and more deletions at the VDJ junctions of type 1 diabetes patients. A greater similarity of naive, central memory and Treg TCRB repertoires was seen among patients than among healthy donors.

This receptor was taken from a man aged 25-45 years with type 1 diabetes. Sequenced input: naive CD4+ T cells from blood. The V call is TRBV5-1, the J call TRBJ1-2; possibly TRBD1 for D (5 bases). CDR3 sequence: CASSGRGTVLFNYGYTF. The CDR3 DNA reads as TGCGCCAGCAGCGGGAGGGGAACAGTCCTATTTAACTATGGCTACACCTTC.